This T cell receptor beta chain was sequenced for a study of Graves' ophthalmopathy and Graves' hyperthyroidism. Certain patients were not enrolled. These were patients with other autoimmune diseases, uncontrolled infections, pregnancy or lactation. Amplification from RNA transcripts yielded the TCR beta CDR3 regions. The first round was an RT-PCR with HTBI primers, and the second round was a multiplex PCR. TCRdb used MiXCR to reprocess the multiplex PCR reads, holding one entry per CDR3 protein. This table holds 500,000 to 700,000 distinct CDR3 sequences, less than 45% found once. Study-wide points: Its predictions of ophthalmopathy progression gave the model roughly 71% sensitivity and 72% to 80% specificity.

The CDR3 is 15 residues long. Germline V CDR1 and CDR2: SEHNR, FQNEAQ (reference sequence). V lost 4 bases, J lost 3 bases, and 7 bases stayed unmatched. This clonotype was found many times. The antigen remains undetermined. This chain joins TRBV7-9 and TRBJ1-1; 8 bases line up with TRBD1. This clonotype originated in an adult man with Graves' hyperthyroidism. Sequenced input: peripheral blood or thyroid tissue (not recorded which). The CDR3 bases are TGTGCCAGCAGCTCATTCGACAGGGGAGACACTGAAGCTTTCTTT. Residues: CASSSFDRGDTEAFF. Full variable domain (missing parts from reference TRBV7-9 and TRBJ1-1): DTGVSQNPRHKITKRGQNVTFRCDPISEHNRLYWYRQTLGQGPEFLTYFQNEAQLEKSRLLSDRFSAERPKGSFSTLEIQRTEQGDSAMYLCASSSFDRGDTEAFFGQGTRLTVV.